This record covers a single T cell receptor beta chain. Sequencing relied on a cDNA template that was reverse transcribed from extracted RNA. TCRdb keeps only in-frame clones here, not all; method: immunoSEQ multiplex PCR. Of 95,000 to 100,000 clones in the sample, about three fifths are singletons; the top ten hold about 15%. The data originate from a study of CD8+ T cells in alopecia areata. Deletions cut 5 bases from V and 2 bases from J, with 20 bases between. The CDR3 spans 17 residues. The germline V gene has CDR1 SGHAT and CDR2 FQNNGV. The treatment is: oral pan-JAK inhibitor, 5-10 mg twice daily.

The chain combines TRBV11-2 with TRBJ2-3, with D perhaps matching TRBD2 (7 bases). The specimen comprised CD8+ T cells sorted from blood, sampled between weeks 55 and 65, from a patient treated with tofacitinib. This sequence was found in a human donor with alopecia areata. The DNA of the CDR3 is TGTGCCAGCAGCCCGGTGTCTGGGGGGGGCTACACAGATACGCAGTATTTT. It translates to CASSPVSGGGYTDTQYF. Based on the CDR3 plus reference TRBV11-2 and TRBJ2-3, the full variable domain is EAGVAQSPRYKIIEKRQSVAFWCNPISGHATLYWYQQILGQGPKLLIQFQNNGVVDDSQLPKDRFSAERLKGVDSTLKIQPAKLEDSAVYLCASSPVSGGGYTDTQYFGPGTRLTVL.